Listed below are T cell receptor beta chains from one sample, sequenced in a study of blood T cell repertoires in COVID-19. The table came from immunoSEQ multiplex PCR; TCRdb's copy has only in-frame clones and leaves some out. This table has about 260,000 clones, around 87% appearing once. The sequenced material came from peripheral blood. These receptors came from a woman aged 45-65 years with acute or convalescent COVID-19. Both conserved end residues are part of each CDR3. Each record gives: V gene, J gene, CDR3 protein.

v_gene: TRBV3-1/TRBV3-2; j_gene: TRBJ1-4; CDR3aa: CASSQAAQANEKLFF
v_gene: TRBV11-2; j_gene: TRBJ1-6; CDR3aa: CASSLVSGQPNSPLHF
v_gene: TRBV6-5; j_gene: TRBJ1-3; CDR3aa: CASSSLRAVGVTIYF
v_gene: TRBV9; j_gene: TRBJ1-2; CDR3aa: CASAQGNYGYTF
v_gene: TRBV6-4; j_gene: TRBJ2-2; CDR3aa: CASRQGAQSGELFF
v_gene: TRBV5-5; j_gene: TRBJ2-5; CDR3aa: CASSLSDLDQETQYF
v_gene: TRBV7-7; j_gene: TRBJ2-3; CDR3aa: CASSRQLAGAGDTQYF
v_gene: TRBV28; j_gene: TRBJ2-7; CDR3aa: CASSQGGQGWNEQYF
v_gene: TRBV6-5; j_gene: TRBJ2-3; CDR3aa: CASKVTSGTDTQYF
v_gene: TRBV7-2; j_gene: TRBJ2-7; CDR3aa: CASSPQTGQYEQYF
v_gene: TRBV27; j_gene: TRBJ2-7; CDR3aa: CASSPPGGQSYEQYF
v_gene: TRBV28; j_gene: TRBJ2-7; CDR3aa: CASSSGAYEQYF
v_gene: TRBV12-3/TRBV12-4; j_gene: TRBJ2-3; CDR3aa: CASSLNQEDTQYF
v_gene: TRBV20-1; j_gene: TRBJ1-6; CDR3aa: CSATNNSPLHF
v_gene: TRBV24-1; j_gene: TRBJ1-5; CDR3aa: CATRSGHNQPQHF
v_gene: TRBV9; j_gene: TRBJ2-7; CDR3aa: CASSVRGGDSPKDEQYF
v_gene: TRBV28; j_gene: TRBJ2-3; CDR3aa: CASSPTSTDTQYF
v_gene: TRBV28; j_gene: TRBJ1-1; CDR3aa: CASRHLTGGTEAFF
v_gene: TRBV5-1; j_gene: TRBJ1-5; CDR3aa: CASSLSAKEPQHF
v_gene: TRBV9; j_gene: TRBJ1-1; CDR3aa: CASGPRGDTEAFF
v_gene: TRBV7-2; j_gene: TRBJ2-1; CDR3aa: CASILAVYSYNEQFF
v_gene: TRBV3-1/TRBV3-2; j_gene: TRBJ2-7; CDR3aa: CASSQEFLGEQYF
v_gene: TRBV7-9; j_gene: TRBJ1-1; CDR3aa: CASSLVRVGGLNTEAFF
v_gene: TRBV5-4; j_gene: TRBJ1-2; CDR3aa: CASSTGTDSNYGYTF
v_gene: TRBV2; j_gene: TRBJ1-4; CDR3aa: CASQTTGGYEKLFF
v_gene: TRBV6-1; j_gene: TRBJ2-7; CDR3aa: CASSEAGMLSYEQYF
v_gene: TRBV21-1; j_gene: TRBJ1-1; CDR3aa: CASSPRDRVWAFF
v_gene: TRBV24-1; j_gene: TRBJ2-1; CDR3aa: CATSDLRDFYNEQFF
v_gene: TRBV9; j_gene: TRBJ2-3; CDR3aa: CASSVVGAGADTQYF
v_gene: TRBV20-1; j_gene: TRBJ1-2; CDR3aa: CSAKQGNGYTF
v_gene: TRBV19; j_gene: TRBJ2-3; CDR3aa: CASRERTSTDTQYF
v_gene: TRBV5-8; j_gene: TRBJ2-5; CDR3aa: CASSLAPVSGDGETQYF
v_gene: TRBV3-1/TRBV3-2; j_gene: TRBJ1-1; CDR3aa: CASSQGGRYTEAFF
v_gene: TRBV7-3; j_gene: TRBJ1-2; CDR3aa: CASSPGRGQVYGYTF
v_gene: TRBV25-1; j_gene: TRBJ2-3; CDR3aa: CASSDGTASTDTQYF
v_gene: TRBV12-3/TRBV12-4; j_gene: TRBJ1-4; CDR3aa: CASSLTNEKLFF
v_gene: TRBV6-6; j_gene: TRBJ1-4; CDR3aa: CASSYSRTGLNEKLFF
v_gene: TRBV2; j_gene: TRBJ1-6; CDR3aa: CASSEDRANSPLHF
v_gene: TRBV15; j_gene: TRBJ2-2; CDR3aa: CATSRDRRERGELFF
v_gene: TRBV29-1; j_gene: TRBJ2-1; CDR3aa: CSVGGGRGANEQFF
v_gene: TRBV7-9; j_gene: TRBJ1-4; CDR3aa: CASSLGQGASTNEKLFF
v_gene: TRBV5-4; j_gene: TRBJ1-2; CDR3aa: CASSFPTGTGPDYGYTF
v_gene: TRBV15; j_gene: TRBJ2-5; CDR3aa: CATSDRDQETQYF
v_gene: TRBV2; j_gene: TRBJ1-2; CDR3aa: CASSENSYGYTF
v_gene: TRBV9; j_gene: TRBJ1-2; CDR3aa: CASSPGDSYLGGYTF
v_gene: TRBV19; j_gene: TRBJ2-3; CDR3aa: CASSIDGLAASTDTQYF
v_gene: TRBV7-7; j_gene: TRBJ2-5; CDR3aa: CASSSSVRPQETQYF
v_gene: TRBV5-4; j_gene: TRBJ1-1; CDR3aa: CASSQQGFRSNTEAFF
v_gene: TRBV7-9; j_gene: TRBJ2-3; CDR3aa: CASSFGTGEADTQYF
v_gene: TRBV5-6; j_gene: TRBJ1-5; CDR3aa: CASSSRNQPQHF
v_gene: TRBV7-2; j_gene: TRBJ2-1; CDR3aa: CASRRLADYNEQFF
v_gene: TRBV18; j_gene: TRBJ2-7; CDR3aa: CASSIGTGTYEQYF
v_gene: TRBV9; j_gene: TRBJ2-7; CDR3aa: CASSTSGKMDEQYF
v_gene: TRBV30; j_gene: TRBJ1-2; CDR3aa: CAWWGEDTSNYGYTF
v_gene: TRBV19; j_gene: TRBJ2-3; CDR3aa: CASKWAGTDTQYF
v_gene: TRBV5-5; j_gene: TRBJ2-2; CDR3aa: CASSLARSGEYGGELFF
v_gene: TRBV5-4; j_gene: TRBJ2-7; CDR3aa: CASSLWNSGPNSYEQYF
v_gene: TRBV27; j_gene: TRBJ2-1; CDR3aa: CASWDRGTYNEQFF
v_gene: TRBV5-1; j_gene: TRBJ2-7; CDR3aa: CASSAGQGYFYEQYF
v_gene: TRBV7-2; j_gene: TRBJ2-7; CDR3aa: CASSLYGADEQYF